This TCR beta chain stems from a study of blood T cell repertoires in COVID-19. Study details: Sites in the United States, Italy and Spain provided acute and convalescent COVID-19 samples. Nucleic acid was either cDNA or gDNA, and it came from T cells, B-cell-depleted T cells, or PBMCs.

The CDR3 is 18 amino acids. CDR1 and CDR2 from the germline V gene are SGHDN and FVKESK. The V and J ends lost 4 bases and 3 bases respectively, with 22 bases between them. Original processing methods: Reference gene primer amplification gave estimated nucleated cell counts. Generated by immunoSEQ multiplex PCR, the TCRdb table keeps only in-frame clones and is missing some. Clone size and V and J calls were adopted from that table, with D and trimming inferred from the DNA. The data show about 240,000 clones, about 81% seen once. This clone showed up just once. Input material: peripheral blood. This chain joins TRBV14 and TRBJ2-1; D remains ambiguous. This sequence originates from a woman aged 60-70 years with active or convalescent COVID-19. CDR3 residues: CASSPKSVLVTLYNEQFF. In DNA form, the CDR3 reads TGTGCCAGCAGCCCCAAGTCAGTCCTTGTGACTCTCTACAATGAGCAGTTCTTC.